This entry describes one T cell receptor (beta chain). Original methodology: Scientists estimated how many nucleated cells there were by amplifying reference gene primers. Assay used: immunoSEQ multiplex PCR; TCRdb lists only in-frame clones, some missing. V, J and clone size derive from that table, while D and trimming were established from the DNA sequence. Of a few hundred thousand clones detected, approximately 87% appear once; the ten largest clones hold about 4.9%. This entry belongs to a study of blood T cell repertoires in COVID-19. In the study overall: Sites across the United States, Italy and Spain contributed samples from acute and convalescent COVID-19. Nucleic acid was either cDNA or gDNA, and it came from T cells, B-cell-depleted T cells, or PBMCs.

Germline CDR1 and CDR2: LGHDT and YNNKEL (reference sequence). The J segment lost 2 bases and the V segment lost 3 bases, leaving 5 bases of the junction unmatched. CDR3 size: 15 residues. The rearrangement uses TRBV3-1 (or the pseudogene TRBV3-2) and TRBJ1-2; 8 nucleotides match TRBD1. This TCR was sampled from a man aged 55 to 70 who had recovered from COVID-19. The sequencing sample was made of peripheral blood. The CDR3 nucleotides read TGTGCCAGCAGCCAGGATGGACAGGGAAACTATGGCTACACCTTC. Amino acids: CASSQDGQGNYGYTF.